This T cell receptor beta chain was profiled in a study of cytomegalovirus exposure and HLA in healthy donors (dated by TCRdb to about 2017). Background on the whole study: A later analysis indicated that the 90 to 150 validation repertoires were generated on the platform also employed for the 666 repertoires of the first cohort. Along with the approximately 600-subject first cohort, a separate validation cohort of over a hundred different subjects was used. The aim of the study was to test whether cataloging public T cell receptors could identify signatures of past pathogen exposure. To predict cytomegalovirus infection status, the study combined high-throughput TCR immunosequencing, statistical association of individual TCRs with disease status, and machine learning. General conclusions and limits of the study: The classifier was reported to diagnose cytomegalovirus status with high specificity and sensitivity in both the original cohort and the validation cohort. Of the cluster scores, 94% were above 0 in a later analysis, which found that TCRs clustered in the first cohort also tended to co-occur in the 95 to 150 validation repertoires. Most TCR sequences were seen in very few donors, while some public TCRs were found in many individuals. The study listed 150 to 200 TCR beta chains as associated with cytomegalovirus. All 120 or so repertoires were used to score co-occurrence in the validation cohort in a later analysis, because that analysis had no HLA typing for the cohort. A few of the identified cytomegalovirus-associated TCR beta chains were confirmed in vitro to be specific for cytomegalovirus antigens. The authors suggested that the approach could potentially be generalized to other disease states and immunological phenotypes.

Points on this clone: It has no known antigen specificity. Within one base of it there is no much larger clone, and no base qualities were kept.

Separate from the roughly 630-subject first cohort, the validation cohort of 95 to 150 subjects was the group to which the donors belonged. The library was made by the immunoSEQ multiplex PCR assay. In the authors' own workflow: To diagnose cytomegalovirus status from the catalog of TCR beta chain sequences, a statistical classification framework was built. TCRdb mirrors the immuneACCESS table, restricted to in-frame sequences. Some clones are absent from its copies; in checked studies, under half trace to an unresolved V gene, and the reason for the others is unknown. V, J and clone size are those of that table, while D and trimming were read from the DNA. The sample table holds 100,000 to 150,000 clones, of which roughly 86% were seen once. Clones ranked in the top ten supply 3% to 3.5% of the sample. From cysteine to phenylalanine, the CDR3 is 18 amino acids long. Only the CDR3 DNA stays, 54 bases, in frame from base 1. CDR1 MGHRA and CDR2 YSYEKL are derived from the germline V gene. V loses 1 base of germline sequence and J loses 2 bases, and the interval between the two ends is 17 bases.

The receptor was derived from a man younger than 40 in good health and CMV-seronegative. Recombination joined TRBV4-1 with TRBJ2-2; TRBD2 might be the D gene, on 6 matching bases. Sequenced input: PBMCs. The CDR3 protein: CASSQAPGTSNNTGELFF. The DNA sequence is TGCGCCAGCAGCCAAGCCCCCGGGACTTCAAATAACACCGGGGAGCTGTTTTTT.